Included here is one T cell receptor beta chain sequence, with context. This sample was taken from a study of T-cell memory formation after mild COVID-19. Via MiXCR, TCRdb re-called the 5' RACE reads, giving one row per CDR3 protein. The profile shows 350,000 to 450,000 distinct CDR3 sequences, 28% of them singletons. This CDR3 is 14 amino acids long. Germline V CDR1 and CDR2: SGHTA, FQGNSA. With 4 bases removed from V and 3 bases from J, the gap between germline ends came to 12 bases. This chain joins TRBV7-2 and TRBJ2-5; D is unclear. The specimen sequenced was PBMCs or a T cell subset sorted from them (not recorded which). The TCR was taken from an adult woman who had mild COVID-19 (a few samples of this study predate the infection). Cell type and time point are not known. The DNA for the CDR3 is TGTGCCAGCAGCTGGTCCGCAGGCGAAGAGACCCAGTACTTC. This codes for CASSWSAGEETQYF.